The 21 T cell receptor beta chains below were found in one sample sequenced in a study of human T cells and chemical hapten exposure. Time point in this sample: patch test 1, 2 weeks after DPC sensitization. Regarding treatment: therapeutic diphenylcyclopropenone sensitization with weekly scalp DPC. Total RNA was extracted from unfractionated whole blood. TCRdb used MiXCR to reprocess the RACE reads, holding one entry per CDR3 protein. Of over 35,000 distinct CDR3 sequences in the sample, under 5% were seen once. This sample comprised whole blood, obtained in connection with sensitization to the hapten diphenylcyclopropenone (DPC). These receptors came from a man aged 45-60 years with alopecia areata. Some clones in this sample may be carry-over from other donors' samples.

Many counts were recorded for this clonotype. This chain links TRBV7-2 with TRBJ2-7, with TRBD2 matching over 11 bases. The CDR3 is 16 amino acids. CDR1 SGHTA and CDR2 FQGNSA come from the germline V gene. V lost 2 bases, J lost 0 bases, and 3 bases stayed unmatched. The CDR3 region is CASSLFGTSGSYEQYF. CDR3 coding DNA: TGTGCCAGCAGCTTATTTGGGACTAGCGGCTCCTACGAGCAGTACTTC.

This clonotype was observed at least ten times. The chain is built from TRBV29-1 and TRBJ2-6; TRBD2 matches 9 bases. The junction had 10 bases not matched to a gene; V was cut back by 6 bases and J by 4 bases. Per the germline V gene, CDR1 is SQVTM and CDR2 is ANQGSEA. The CDR3 sequence is 16 residues long. The CDR3 region is CSVRGRALSGANVLTF. The CDR3 DNA reads as TGCAGCGTGCGCGGGAGGGCCCTCTCCGGGGCCAACGTCCTGACTTTC.

The V call is TRBV10-3, the J call TRBJ2-4; 9 bases match TRBD2. Losses at the gene ends were 0 bases for V and 7 bases for J; bases not matched to a gene: 7. This CDR3 has 16 amino acids. Germline-derived CDR1 and CDR2 are ENHRY and SYGVKD. CDR3 in amino acids: CAISESTRAGGNIQYF. CDR3 in DNA: TGTGCCATCAGTGAGTCGACTCGTGCGGGGGGGAACATTCAGTACTTC.

This clonotype was seen ten or more times. The chain recombines TRBV28 with TRBJ1-5; 7 bases line up with TRBD1. J lost 6 bases, V lost 6 bases, and 8 bases had no gene match. Germline values: CDR1 MDHEN, CDR2 SYDVKM. The CDR3 sequence is 14 residues long. CDR3 protein: CASSPDRVIQPQHF. In DNA, the CDR3 is TGTGCCAGCAGCCCCGACAGGGTTATTCAGCCCCAGCATTTT. Full variable domain (remainder filled in from reference TRBV28 and TRBJ1-5): DVKVTQSSRYLVKRTGEKVFLECVQDMDHENMFWYRQDPGLGLRLIYFSYDVKMKEKGDIPEGYSVSREKKERFSLILESASTNQTSMYLCASSPDRVIQPQHFGDGTRLSIL.

Ten or more counts support this clonotype. The J gene is TRBJ2-3, the V gene TRBV27; 8 bases match TRBD2. The CDR3 sequence is 16 residues long. CDR1 is MNHEY and CDR2 is SMNVEV in the germline V gene (reference sequence). Germline trimming cut 5 bases from V and 6 bases from J; bases unmatched to any gene: 13. CDR3: CASSLVGLAGWDTQYF. The DNA for the CDR3 is TGTGCCAGCAGTCTCGTTGGGCTAGCGGGCTGGGATACGCAGTATTTT.

This clonotype has at least ten counts. The gene calls are TRBV20-1 and TRBJ2-5; 9 bases match TRBD2. Germline V gene data show CDR1 as DFQATT and CDR2 as SNEGSKA (reference sequence). J lost 4 bases, V lost 6 bases, and 12 bases had no gene match. This CDR3 has 15 residues. As DNA, the CDR3 is TGCAGTGCGGTGCCCGACCTAGCGGGGTTAGAGACCCAGTACTTC. Translated, it gives CSAVPDLAGLETQYF.

This rearrangement joins TRBV15 to TRBJ1-6, with D perhaps TRBD1 (6 bases). Deletions cut 0 bases from V and 6 bases from J, with 9 bases between. Germline V gives CDR1 LNHNV, CDR2 YYDKDF (reference sequence). This CDR3 comprises 15 residues. The CDR3 reads CATSRDRGGNSPLHF. CDR3 DNA sequence: TGTGCCACCAGCAGAGACAGGGGCGGTAATTCACCCCTCCACTTT.

This clonotype was counted ten times or more. The gene calls are TRBV27 and TRBJ2-7, with D possibly matching TRBD2 (6 bases). There are 15 residues in the CDR3. The germline V gene encodes CDR1 MNHEY and CDR2 SMNVEV (reference sequence). V lost 6 bases to trimming and J lost 3 bases, with 18 bases between them. CDR3 in DNA: TGTGCCAGCAGAACCGTACTAGCCCCTGACTACGAGCAGTACTTC. This translates into CASRTVLAPDYEQYF.

Ten or more counts support this clonotype. The chain employs TRBV30 and TRBJ1-2; no firm D call. This CDR3 contains 11 residues. From germline, CDR1 is GTSNPN and CDR2 SVGIG (reference sequence). V lost 2 bases to trimming and J lost 5 bases, with 6 bases between them. The chain's CDR3 is CAWSREYGYTF. DNA for the CDR3: TGTGCCTGGAGTAGGGAGTATGGCTACACCTTC.

V gene TRBV29-1 combines with J gene TRBJ2-5, with 14 positions matching TRBD2. This CDR3 region has 15 residues. CDR1 and CDR2 (germline): SQVTM, ANQGSEA. With 6 bases clipped from V and 5 bases from J, the junction kept 8 bases outside the gene matches. CDR3 DNA sequence: TGCAGCGTCGCCGTCGGGACTAGCGGGAGTGAGACCCAGTACTTC. This sequence encodes CSVAVGTSGSETQYF.

This clonotype was observed at least ten times. The V gene is TRBV27, the J gene TRBJ2-3, with D unclear. This CDR3 is built from 13 residues. V was shortened by 5 bases and J by 2 bases, with 8 bases between the two germline ends. The germline gives CDR1 MNHEY, CDR2 SMNVEV (reference sequence). CDR3 coding DNA: TGTGCCAGCAGTAACTCCCTCACAGATACGCAGTATTTT. It is translated as CASSNSLTDTQYF.

To note about this clonotype: One end of the junction varies from germline; a read error may be responsible. V and J are TRBV27 and TRBJ2-7; 7 bases agree with TRBD1. CDR3 length: 14 residues. The V gene's germline CDR1 is MNHEY and CDR2 SMNVEV (reference sequence). CDR3 region: CVSSLQTGKYEQYF. DNA of the CDR3: TGTGTCAGCAGCCTCCAGACAGGGAAGTACGAGCAGTACTTC.

This clonotype came up many times. The V gene is TRBV2, the J gene TRBJ1-3; D is undetermined. Trimming stripped 6 bases from V and 0 bases from J, with 6 bases between. This CDR3 spans 13 amino acids. CDR1 SNHLY and CDR2 FYNNEI come from the germline V gene. CDR3 sequence reads: CASRSGSGNTIYF. In DNA form, the CDR3 reads TGTGCCAGCAGGTCCGGCTCTGGAAACACCATATATTTT.

V is TRBV5-1 and J is TRBJ2-1; possibly TRBD1 for D (5 bases). Germline loops: CDR1 SGHRS, CDR2 YFSETQ. The CDR3 has 12 residues. V was trimmed by 5 bases and J by 14 bases, leaving 17 bases between them. The CDR3 loop is CASSFVGPRKFF. The CDR3 bases are TGCGCCAGCAGTTTTGTGGGGCCCCGAAAGTTCTTC.

This clonotype was seen many times. The chain links TRBV29-1 to TRBJ2-5; tentative D call: TRBD1 (5 bases). Trimming left V 4 bases short and J 0 bases short, with 9 bases between. The length of the CDR3 is 13 residues. Germline V gene data show CDR1 as SQVTM and CDR2 as ANQGSEA. Written as DNA, the CDR3 is TGCAGCGTTGCTCGGACATACCAAGAGACCCAGTACTTC. Its translation is CSVARTYQETQYF.

This clonotype occurred many times. The J gene is TRBJ1-1, the V gene TRBV11-2, with D perhaps TRBD1 (6 bases). V was trimmed by 0 bases and J by 2 bases, leaving 19 bases between them. The length of the CDR3 is 18 residues. Germline values: CDR1 SGHAT, CDR2 FQNNGV. CDR3 in DNA: TGTGCCAGCAGCTTAGATTGGGGGGCGCGAAACCCAAACACTGAAGCTTTCTTT. It encodes CASSLDWGARNPNTEAFF.

This clonotype was observed many times. The chain has TRBV12-3 or TRBV12-4 and TRBJ2-5; TRBD2 is a possible D gene (5 bases). Trimming took off 5 bases at V and 0 bases at J, with 16 bases between the two ends. The CDR3 covers 16 residues. CDR3 amino acids: CASSLLGPDYQETQYF. CDR3 nucleotides: TGTGCCAGCAGTCTACTAGGCCCGGACTACCAAGAGACCCAGTACTTC.

This clonotype was recorded at least ten times. V usage is TRBV5-4 and J usage is TRBJ2-4; tentatively, D is TRBD2 (5 bases). This CDR3 region has 15 residues. Germline V gene sequence: CDR1 SGHNT, CDR2 YYREEE (reference sequence). V was clipped by 4 bases and J by 0 bases, with 11 bases between them. CDR3 nucleotide sequence: TGTGCCAGCAGCACCTCTGGACTAGCCAAAAACATTCAGTACTTC. Translation: CASSTSGLAKNIQYF.

This clonotype was seen ten or more times. The chain uses TRBV3-1 and TRBJ1-2; 7 bases fit TRBD1. After removal of 7 bases from V and 6 bases from J, the junction contained 8 bases not matched to a gene. Germline V gene lookup returns CDR1 LGHDT and CDR2 YNNKEL (reference sequence). The CDR3 is 13 amino acids. DNA for the CDR3: TGTGCCAGCACCGGACAGGCCCTCAATGGCTACACCTTC. This encodes CASTGQALNGYTF.

The chain combines TRBV10-3 with TRBJ2-6, with D hard to call. Per germline, CDR1 ENHRY and CDR2 SYGVKD. The length of the CDR3 is 15 residues. The ends were cut back, 0 bases at V and 1 base at J, with 4 bases in the middle. DNA of the CDR3: TGTGCCATCAGTGAGTCGGCATCTGGGGCCAACGTCCTGACTTTC. It specifies CAISESASGANVLTF.

This clonotype was seen more than once but under ten times. The chain links TRBV12-3 or TRBV12-4 to TRBJ1-6; no reliable D call. Trimming pared 5 bases from V and 5 bases from J, leaving 13 bases between. The CDR3 sequence is 15 residues long. CDR3 in DNA: TGTGCCAGCAGTCCCAGTGGGCACAATAATTCACCCCTCCACTTT. Its translation: CASSPSGHNNSPLHF.